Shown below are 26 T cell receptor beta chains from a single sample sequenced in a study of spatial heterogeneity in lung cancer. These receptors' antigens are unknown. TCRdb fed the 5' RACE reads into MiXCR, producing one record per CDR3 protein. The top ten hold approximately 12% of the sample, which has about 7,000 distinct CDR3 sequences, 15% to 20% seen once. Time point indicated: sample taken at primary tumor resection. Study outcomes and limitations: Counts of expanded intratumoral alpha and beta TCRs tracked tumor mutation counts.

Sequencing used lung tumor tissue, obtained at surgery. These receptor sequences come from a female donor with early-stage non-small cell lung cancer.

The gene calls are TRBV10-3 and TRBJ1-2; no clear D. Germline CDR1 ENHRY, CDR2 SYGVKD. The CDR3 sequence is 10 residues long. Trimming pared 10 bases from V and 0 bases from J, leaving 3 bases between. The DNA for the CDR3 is TGTGCCACGGCTAACTATGGCTACACCTTC. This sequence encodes CATANYGYTF.

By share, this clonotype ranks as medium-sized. CDR3 in DNA: TGTGCCAGCAGCTTAGTTGGGGGGCTTGGGAATCAGCCCCAGCATTTT. The encoded protein is CASSLVGGLGNQPQHF. V usage is TRBV7-2 and J usage is TRBJ1-5; tentatively, D is TRBD1 (6 bases). Germline-derived CDR1 and CDR2 are SGHTA and FQGNSA. The CDR3 is 16 amino acids. V was pared by 1 base and J by 4 bases, with 14 bases between.

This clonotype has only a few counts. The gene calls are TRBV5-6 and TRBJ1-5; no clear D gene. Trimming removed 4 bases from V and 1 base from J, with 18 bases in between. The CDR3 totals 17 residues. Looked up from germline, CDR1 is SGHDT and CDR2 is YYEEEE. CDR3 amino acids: CASSDIKGLRSNQPQHF. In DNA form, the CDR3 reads TGTGCCAGCAGCGACATTAAAGGGCTGCGGAGCAATCAGCCCCAGCATTTT.

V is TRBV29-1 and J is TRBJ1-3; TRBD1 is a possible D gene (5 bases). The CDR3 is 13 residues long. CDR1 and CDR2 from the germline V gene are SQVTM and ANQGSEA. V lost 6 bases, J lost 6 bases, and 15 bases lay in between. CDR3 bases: TGCAGCGTCCCCGGGGCGACGGAAAACACCATATATTTT. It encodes CSVPGATENTIYF.

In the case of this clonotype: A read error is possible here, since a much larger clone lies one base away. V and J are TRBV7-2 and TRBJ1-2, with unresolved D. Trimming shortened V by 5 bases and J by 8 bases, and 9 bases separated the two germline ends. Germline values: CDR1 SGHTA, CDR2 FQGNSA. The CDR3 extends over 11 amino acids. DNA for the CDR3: TGTGCCAGCAGCGTCGGGAGCGGCTACACCTTC. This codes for CASSVGSGYTF.

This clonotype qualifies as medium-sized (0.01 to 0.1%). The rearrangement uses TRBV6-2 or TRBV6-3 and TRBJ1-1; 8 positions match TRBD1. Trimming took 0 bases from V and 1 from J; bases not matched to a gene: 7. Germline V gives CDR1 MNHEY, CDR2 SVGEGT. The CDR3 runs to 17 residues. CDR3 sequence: CASSYSRTGRRNTEAFF. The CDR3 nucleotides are TGTGCCAGCAGTTACTCTCGGACAGGGAGGAGGAACACTGAAGCTTTCTTT.

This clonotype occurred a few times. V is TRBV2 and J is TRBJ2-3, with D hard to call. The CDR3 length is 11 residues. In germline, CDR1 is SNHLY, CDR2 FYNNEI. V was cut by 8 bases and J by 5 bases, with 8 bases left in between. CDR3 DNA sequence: TGTGCCAGCTCAGTGAAAGATACGCAGTATTTT. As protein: CASSVKDTQYF.

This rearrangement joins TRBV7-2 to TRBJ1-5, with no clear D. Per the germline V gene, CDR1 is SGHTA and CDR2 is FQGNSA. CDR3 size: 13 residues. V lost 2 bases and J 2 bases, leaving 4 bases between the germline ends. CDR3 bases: TGTGCCAGCAGCTTAAGGGGCAATCAGCCCCAGCATTTT. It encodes CASSLRGNQPQHF.

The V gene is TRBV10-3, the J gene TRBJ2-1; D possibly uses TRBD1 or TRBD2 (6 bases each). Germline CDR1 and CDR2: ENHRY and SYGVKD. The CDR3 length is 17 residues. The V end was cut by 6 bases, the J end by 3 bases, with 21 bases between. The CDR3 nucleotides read TGTGCCATCAGGATTGGGATTGTTGGGGGGCTCTACAATGAGCAGTTCTTC. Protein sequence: CAIRIGIVGGLYNEQFF.

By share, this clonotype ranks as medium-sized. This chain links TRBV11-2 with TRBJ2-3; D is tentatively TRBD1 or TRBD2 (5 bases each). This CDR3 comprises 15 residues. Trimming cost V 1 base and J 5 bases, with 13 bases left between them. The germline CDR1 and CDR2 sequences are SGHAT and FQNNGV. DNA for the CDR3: TGTGCCAGCAGCTTAGGTTTAGGGGCGGGAGATACGCAGTATTTT. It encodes CASSLGLGAGDTQYF.

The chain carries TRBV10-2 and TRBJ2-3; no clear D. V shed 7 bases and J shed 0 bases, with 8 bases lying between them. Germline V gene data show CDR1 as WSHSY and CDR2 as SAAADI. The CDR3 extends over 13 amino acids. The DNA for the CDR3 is TGCGCCAGCAAGACTTATAGCACAGATACGCAGTATTTT. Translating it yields CASKTYSTDTQYF.

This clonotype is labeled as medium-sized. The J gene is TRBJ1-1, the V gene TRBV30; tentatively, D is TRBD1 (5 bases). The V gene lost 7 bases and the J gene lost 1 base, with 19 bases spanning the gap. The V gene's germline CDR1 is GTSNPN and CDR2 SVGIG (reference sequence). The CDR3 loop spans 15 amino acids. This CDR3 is CASALPPDKNTEAFF. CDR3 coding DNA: TGTGCCTCAGCCCTACCTCCGGACAAGAACACTGAAGCTTTCTTT.

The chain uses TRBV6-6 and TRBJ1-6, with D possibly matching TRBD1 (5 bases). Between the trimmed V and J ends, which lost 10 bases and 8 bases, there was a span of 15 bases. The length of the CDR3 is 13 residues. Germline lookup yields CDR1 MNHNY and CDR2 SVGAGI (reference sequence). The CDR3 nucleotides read TGTGCCACCGAGGGGACGGGACATTCACCCCTCCACTTT. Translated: CATEGTGHSPLHF.

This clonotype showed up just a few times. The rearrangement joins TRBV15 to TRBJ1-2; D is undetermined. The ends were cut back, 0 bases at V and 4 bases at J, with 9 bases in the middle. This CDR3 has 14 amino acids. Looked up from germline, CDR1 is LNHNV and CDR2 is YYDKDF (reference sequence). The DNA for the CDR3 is TGTGCCACCAGCAGAGAGATAGGGAGCTATGGCTACACCTTC. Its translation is CATSREIGSYGYTF.

This chain's CDR3 is CSVSGAGAVGTQYF. The CDR3 DNA follows: TGCAGCGTTAGTGGAGCGGGGGCGGTCGGGACCCAGTACTTC. The genes are TRBV29-1 and TRBJ2-5; TRBD2 matches 8 bases. CDR1 SQVTM and CDR2 ANQGSEA come from the germline V gene. The CDR3 covers 14 residues. The trim removed 5 bases at V and 7 bases at J, leaving 12 bases unmatched.

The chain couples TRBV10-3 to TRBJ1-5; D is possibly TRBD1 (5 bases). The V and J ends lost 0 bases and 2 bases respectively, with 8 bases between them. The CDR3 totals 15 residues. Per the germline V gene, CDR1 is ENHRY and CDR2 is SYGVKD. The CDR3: CAISESQGGNQPQHF. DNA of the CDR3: TGTGCCATCAGTGAGTCCCAGGGAGGCAATCAGCCCCAGCATTTT.

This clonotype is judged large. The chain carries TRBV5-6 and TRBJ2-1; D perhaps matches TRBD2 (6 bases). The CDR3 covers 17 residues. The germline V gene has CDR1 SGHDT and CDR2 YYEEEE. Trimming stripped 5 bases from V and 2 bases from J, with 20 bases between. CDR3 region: CASSQEGSGAPYNEQFF. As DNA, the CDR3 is TGTGCCAGCAGTCAGGAGGGCTCCGGAGCGCCCTACAATGAGCAGTTCTTC.

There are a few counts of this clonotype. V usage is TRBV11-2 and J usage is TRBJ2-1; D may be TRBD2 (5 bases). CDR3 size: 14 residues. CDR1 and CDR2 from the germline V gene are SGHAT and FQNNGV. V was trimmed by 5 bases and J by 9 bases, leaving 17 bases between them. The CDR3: CASSRQWRRSEQFF. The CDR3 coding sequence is TGTGCCAGCAGCCGCCAGTGGAGGAGGAGTGAGCAGTTCTTC.

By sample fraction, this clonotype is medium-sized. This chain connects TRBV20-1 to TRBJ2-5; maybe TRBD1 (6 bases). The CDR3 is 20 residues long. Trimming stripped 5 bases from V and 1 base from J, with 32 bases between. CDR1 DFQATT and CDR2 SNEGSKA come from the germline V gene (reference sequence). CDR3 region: CSAFSRRTLEVQGIQETQYF. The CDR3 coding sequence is TGCAGTGCTTTTAGCCGGCGGACACTGGAGGTCCAGGGGATCCAAGAGACCCAGTACTTC.

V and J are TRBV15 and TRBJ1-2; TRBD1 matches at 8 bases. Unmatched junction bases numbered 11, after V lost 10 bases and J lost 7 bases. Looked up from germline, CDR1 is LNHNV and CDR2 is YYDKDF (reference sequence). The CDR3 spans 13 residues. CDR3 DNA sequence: TGTGCCATCCACACAGGGGGGGCATCTGGCTACACCTTC. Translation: CAIHTGGASGYTF.

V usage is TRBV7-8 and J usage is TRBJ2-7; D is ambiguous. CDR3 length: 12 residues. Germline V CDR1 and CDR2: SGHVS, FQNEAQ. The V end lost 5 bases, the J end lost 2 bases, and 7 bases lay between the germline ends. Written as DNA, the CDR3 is TGTGCCAGCAGCGCAGCCGCCTACGAGCAGTACTTC. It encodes CASSAAAYEQYF. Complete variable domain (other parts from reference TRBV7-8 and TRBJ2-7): GAGVSQSPRYKVAKRGQDVALRCDPISGHVSLFWYQQALGQGPEFLTYFQNEAQLDKSGLPSDRFFAERPEGSVSTLKIQRTQQEDSAVYLCASSAAAYEQYFGPGTRLTVT.

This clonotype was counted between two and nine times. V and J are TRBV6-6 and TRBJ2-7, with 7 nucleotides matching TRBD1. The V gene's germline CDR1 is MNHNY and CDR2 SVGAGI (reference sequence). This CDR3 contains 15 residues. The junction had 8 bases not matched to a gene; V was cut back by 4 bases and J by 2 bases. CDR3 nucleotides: TGTGCCAGCAGTTCGCGACAGGGACCTACCTACGAGCAGTACTTC. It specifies CASSSRQGPTYEQYF.

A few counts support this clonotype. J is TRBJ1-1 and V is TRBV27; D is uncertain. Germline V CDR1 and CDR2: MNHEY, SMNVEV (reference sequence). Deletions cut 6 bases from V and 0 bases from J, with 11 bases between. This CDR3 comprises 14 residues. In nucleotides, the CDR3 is TGTGCCAGCAGAACGGCAACTCTGAACACTGAAGCTTTCTTT. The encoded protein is CASRTATLNTEAFF.

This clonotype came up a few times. The CDR3 loop is CASSLTGPYEQYF. The CDR3, as DNA: TGTGCCAGCAGTCTCACAGGTCCCTACGAGCAGTACTTC. The chain carries TRBV6-5 and TRBJ2-7; D possibly corresponds to TRBD1 (5 bases). V lost 5 bases to trimming and J lost 2 bases, with 10 bases between them. This CDR3 spans 13 amino acids. CDR1 MNHEY and CDR2 SVGAGI come from the germline V gene.

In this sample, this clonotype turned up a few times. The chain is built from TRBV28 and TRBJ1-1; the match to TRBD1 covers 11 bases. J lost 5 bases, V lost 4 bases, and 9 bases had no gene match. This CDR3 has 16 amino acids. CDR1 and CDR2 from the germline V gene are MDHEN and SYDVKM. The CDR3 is CASSSWTGGKRTEAFF. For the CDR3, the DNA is TGTGCCAGCAGTTCATGGACAGGGGGCAAACGGACTGAAGCTTTCTTT.

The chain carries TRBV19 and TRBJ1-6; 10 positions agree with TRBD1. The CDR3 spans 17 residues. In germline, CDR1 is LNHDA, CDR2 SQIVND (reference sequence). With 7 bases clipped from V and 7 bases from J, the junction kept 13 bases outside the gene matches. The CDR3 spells CASTQKPTGGSNSPLHF. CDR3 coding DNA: TGTGCCAGTACCCAGAAACCGACAGGGGGCTCAAATTCACCCCTCCACTTT. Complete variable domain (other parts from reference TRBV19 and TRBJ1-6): DGGITQSPKYLFRKEGQNVTLSCEQNLNHDAMYWYRQDPGQGLRLIYYSQIVNDFQKGDIAEGYSVSREKKESFPLTVTSAQKNPTAFYLCASTQKPTGGSNSPLHFGNGTRLTVT.